Shown below are 12 T cell receptor beta chains from a single sample sequenced in a study of cytomegalovirus exposure and HLA in healthy donors. 60 Vbeta and 13 Jbeta primers were used in PCR. Libraries were prepared by immunoSEQ multiplex PCR; TCRdb keeps only in-frame clonotypes and omits some of them. This sample has fewer than 350,000 clones, with roughly 90% found just once. The sample comprised PBMCs. These receptors were obtained from a young woman in good health and CMV-seronegative.

V gene TRBV4-2 combines with J gene TRBJ1-1; D is uncertain. V lost 0 bases and J lost 1, with 21 bases in between. CDR3 length: 19 residues. Germline V gives CDR1 LGHNA, CDR2 YNFKEQ. CDR3 amino acids: CASSQDLRHSPTKNTEAFF. Written as DNA, the CDR3 is TGTGCCAGCAGCCAAGATCTCAGACACTCACCAACAAAGAACACTGAAGCTTTCTTT.

This clone has just one count. V and J are TRBV30 and TRBJ2-5; 10 bases align to TRBD2. Germline V gives CDR1 GTSNPN, CDR2 SVGIG (reference sequence). The CDR3 consists of 16 residues. J was trimmed by 1 base and V by 2 bases; bases with no gene match: 7. The CDR3 DNA is TGTGCCTGGAGTAGGGGGATAGCGGGGGGCCAAGAGACCCAGTACTTC. This codes for CAWSRGIAGGQETQYF.

The chain combines TRBV4-2 with TRBJ1-1; TRBD1 might be the D (6 bases). The V end lost 4 bases, the J end lost 10 bases, and 16 bases lay between the germline ends. The CDR3 is 13 residues long. Germline V CDR1 and CDR2: LGHNA, YNFKEQ. DNA of the CDR3: TGTGCCAGCAGCCGGGGAGAGGCAGGGGTAGCTTTCTTT. This sequence encodes CASSRGEAGVAFF.

The chain links TRBV9 to TRBJ2-7; the D gene is possibly TRBD2 (5 bases). This CDR3 comprises 14 residues. Germline V gene data show CDR1 as SGDLS and CDR2 as YYNGEE. Trimming cost V 0 bases and J 3 bases, with 10 bases left between them. The CDR3, as DNA: TGTGCCAGCAGCGTAGCGGCGGGCCACTACGAGCAGTACTTC. The encoded protein is CASSVAAGHYEQYF. Full variable domain (rest looked up from reference TRBV9 and TRBJ2-7): DSGVTQTPKHLITATGQRVTLRCSPRSGDLSVYWYQQSLDQGLQFLIQYYNGEERAKGNILERFSAQQFPDLHSELNLSSLELGDSALYFCASSVAAGHYEQYFGPGTRLTVT.

The J gene is TRBJ1-2, the V gene TRBV13; 7 bases match TRBD1. V was clipped by 1 base and J by 3 bases; unmatched bases: 5. The CDR3 runs to 15 residues. From germline, CDR1 is PRHDT and CDR2 FYEKMQ (reference sequence). As DNA, the CDR3 is TGTGCCAGCAGCTTAGTGGCCAGGGGGGACTATGGCTACACCTTC. As protein: CASSLVARGDYGYTF. Full variable domain (rest looked up from reference TRBV13 and TRBJ1-2): AAGVIQSPRHLIKEKRETATLKCYPIPRHDTVYWYQQGPGQDPQFLISFYEKMQSDKGSIPDRFSAQQFSDYHSELNMSSLELGDSALYFCASSLVARGDYGYTFGSGTRLTVV.

V and J are TRBV5-6 and TRBJ1-5; TRBD1 matches at 9 bases. This CDR3 is built from 16 residues. CDR1 SGHDT and CDR2 YYEEEE come from the germline V gene. The V and J ends lost 0 bases and 6 bases, in that order; junction bases with no gene match: 7. The CDR3, as DNA: TGTGCCAGCAGCTTGGCTACAGGGGGCAGTAGTCAGCCCCAGCATTTT. Its translation: CASSLATGGSSQPQHF.

In this sample, this clone turned up once. The rearrangement links TRBV7-3 to TRBJ2-3; 7 nucleotides line up with TRBD2. CDR1 and CDR2 (germline): SGHTA, FQGTGA. The length of the CDR3 is 17 residues. V lost 5 bases and J lost 2; bases outside the gene matches: 13. For the CDR3, the DNA is TGTGCCAGCAGCCCCCACCCGCGGGGACTATCCACAGATACGCAGTATTTT. Translating gives CASSPHPRGLSTDTQYF.

The chain is built from TRBV11-2 and TRBJ1-2, with D possibly matching TRBD1 (5 bases). CDR1 is SGHAT and CDR2 is FQNNGV in the germline V gene. Deletions cut 5 bases from V and 6 bases from J, with 13 bases between. The CDR3 is 13 residues long. The CDR3 nucleotides read TGTGCCAGCAGCAACCCGGCGGGGGATGGCTACACCTTC. Its translation is CASSNPAGDGYTF.

As to this clone: One end of the junction varies from germline; a read error may be responsible. The chain couples TRBV7-3 to TRBJ2-7, with a possible D match to TRBD1 (6 bases). The CDR3 is made up of 14 amino acids. CDR1 and CDR2 (germline): SGHTA, FQGTGA. CDR3 in DNA: TGTTCCAGCAGCTTATCGGGGACAACGAGGGAGCAGTACTTC. This codes for CSSSLSGTTREQYF.

V gene TRBV7-8 combines with J gene TRBJ2-3; 11 nucleotides align to TRBD2. This CDR3 is built from 16 residues. Germline-derived CDR1 and CDR2 are SGHVS and FQNEAQ. V dropped 2 bases and J dropped 1; count of bases not matched to a gene: 2. CDR3 sequence reads: CASSLNSGGGTDTQYF. CDR3 coding DNA: TGTGCCAGCAGCTTAAATAGCGGGGGGGGCACAGATACGCAGTATTTT.

The V gene is TRBV4-2, the J gene TRBJ2-2, with 12 bases matching TRBD2. This CDR3 region has 18 residues. Germline CDR1 LGHNA, CDR2 YNFKEQ. The ends lost 4 bases at V and 2 bases at J; junction bases unmatched: 8. CDR3 sequence: CASSLPTSGGPNTGELFF. The CDR3 region has the DNA TGTGCCAGCAGCCTGCCGACTAGCGGGGGCCCCAACACCGGGGAGCTGTTTTTT.

V is TRBV5-1 and J is TRBJ2-7; 7 positions agree with TRBD1. V was pared by 4 bases and J by 1 base, with 11 bases of the junction left unmatched. The CDR3 spans 16 residues. Per the germline V gene, CDR1 is SGHRS and CDR2 is YFSETQ. CDR3 protein: CASSEGQVGGSYEQYF. The CDR3 DNA reads as TGCGCCAGCAGCGAAGGACAGGTTGGGGGTTCCTACGAGCAGTACTTC.